These 25 T cell receptor beta chains were all obtained from the same sample, sequenced in a study of T cell repertoires in aging, cancer and after chemotherapy. Multiplex touch-down PCR with TRB-A/B primers amplified rearranged V-D-J TRB sequences. MiXCR, applied by TCRdb to the multiplex PCR reads, yields one record per CDR3 protein. The sample yields roughly 2,400 distinct CDR3 sequences, around 20% seen once. TCR beta rearrangements were amplified from peripheral blood genomic DNA. Sequenced: blood. These TCRs come from a human donor with a blood cancer.

This clonotype was observed a few times. As DNA, the CDR3 is TGTGCCAGCACGCGGGGACAACCCTACGAGCAGTACTTC. This encodes CASTRGQPYEQYF. V usage is TRBV7-2 and J usage is TRBJ2-7, with D possibly called TRBD1 or TRBD2 (6 bases each). The V gene lost 7 bases and the J gene lost 2 bases, with 12 bases spanning the gap. Germline CDR1 reads SGHTA; CDR2 reads FQGNSA. This CDR3 comprises 13 residues.

This clonotype was detected a few times. The CDR3 coding sequence is TGCAGTGCTAGCTCGACCCGGACAGGGATCTATGGCTACACCTTC. Amino acid sequence: CSASSTRTGIYGYTF. The J gene is TRBJ1-2, the V gene TRBV20-1, with 8 bases lining up with TRBD1. There are 15 residues in the CDR3. Looked up from germline, CDR1 is DFQATT and CDR2 is SNEGSKA (reference sequence). The V segment lost 3 bases and the J segment 4 bases; nucleotides outside the gene matches: 10.

The chain employs TRBV28 and TRBJ2-6; D is uncertain. The V gene's germline CDR1 is MDHEN and CDR2 SYDVKM. The CDR3 consists of 14 residues. The V end was cut by 8 bases, the J end by 0 bases, with 8 bases between. CDR3 in DNA: TGTGCCAGCTTTTCAATCTCTGGGGCCAACGTCCTGACTTTC. Protein sequence: CASFSISGANVLTF. Full variable domain (outside the CDR3, taken from reference TRBV28 and TRBJ2-6): DVKVTQSSRYLVKRTGEKVFLECVQDMDHENMFWYRQDPGLGLRLIYFSYDVKMKEKGDIPEGYSVSREKKERFSLILESASTNQTSMYLCASFSISGANVLTFGAGSRLTVL.

Comments on this clonotype: One junction end does not reproduce the germline sequence, and a read error may be involved. The rearrangement uses TRBV5-6 and TRBJ1-3; the D is unclear. In germline, CDR1 is SGHDT, CDR2 YYEEEE. CDR3 size: 14 residues. The CDR3 loop is CASSLGSEGNNIYF. The CDR3 DNA reads TGCGCCAGCAGCTTGGGGTCCGAGGGAAACAACATATATTTT. Using reference TRBV5-6 and TRBJ1-3 for the parts outside the CDR3, the full variable domain is DAGVTQSPTHLIKTRGQQVTLRCSPKSGHDTVSWYQQALGQGPQFIFQYYEEEERQRGNFPDRFSGHQFPNYSSELNVNALLLGDSALYLCASSLGSEGNNIYFGEGSWLTVV.

This clonotype is labeled as medium-sized (0.01 to 0.1%). The V call is TRBV6-1, the J call TRBJ2-5; D might be TRBD1 (5 bases). The CDR3 runs 13 residues. The germline CDR1 and CDR2 sequences are MNHNS and SASEGT. Trimming left V 2 bases short and J 4 bases short, with 8 bases between. The CDR3, as DNA: TGTGCCAGCAGTGAACGGCAGGGAGAGACCCAGTACTTC. Translated: CASSERQGETQYF.

The chain carries TRBV18 and TRBJ1-1; 12 nucleotides align to TRBD1. Germline V lookup: CDR1 KGHSH, CDR2 LQKENI. CDR3 length: 17 residues. J gave up 0 bases and V 10 bases, and 12 bases lay outside the gene matches. CDR3 in DNA: TGTGCCACTCGAGCCGGGACAGGGGGCCTCATGAACACTGAAGCTTTCTTT. Its translation is CATRAGTGGLMNTEAFF.

This clonotype qualifies as medium-sized. The chain joins TRBV30 to TRBJ1-6, with a tentative D call TRBD1 (6 bases). This CDR3 has 12 amino acids. The germline V gene has CDR1 GTSNPN and CDR2 SVGIG (reference sequence). Trimming cost V 5 bases and J 5 bases, with 7 bases left between them. In DNA form, the CDR3 reads TGTGCCTGGGGACAGAATAATTCACCCCTCCACTTT. It is translated as CAWGQNNSPLHF.

This clonotype was counted between two and nine times. The CDR3 coding sequence is TGTGCCATCGGGGGACAGACCTACGAGCAGTACTTC. It is translated as CAIGGQTYEQYF. J is TRBJ2-7 and V is TRBV10-3; 7 positions agree with TRBD1. Per the germline V gene, CDR1 is ENHRY and CDR2 is SYGVKD. V lost 8 bases to trimming and J lost 2 bases; unmatched junction nucleotides: 3. The CDR3 has 12 residues.

By sample share, this clonotype is medium-sized. The chain recombines TRBV10-3 with TRBJ2-1; 10 bases align to TRBD1. Germline V gives CDR1 ENHRY, CDR2 SYGVKD. CDR3 length: 13 amino acids. V lost 10 bases, J lost 6 bases, and 6 bases stayed unmatched. The DNA for the CDR3 is TGTGCCAGCGGGACAGGGGAGTTCAATGAGCAGTTCTTC. Translating it yields CASGTGEFNEQFF.

The V and J genes are TRBV12-3 or TRBV12-4 and TRBJ2-1; D unclear. V lost 3 bases to trimming and J lost 6 bases, with 6 bases between them. CDR3 length equals 12 residues. CDR3 amino acids: CASSFYVNEQFF. CDR3 nucleotide sequence: TGTGCCAGCAGTTTTTACGTCAATGAGCAGTTCTTC.

In its sample, this clonotype ranks as medium-sized. CDR3 residues: CATSDAEARGRNNEQFF. CDR3 in DNA: TGTGCCACCAGTGATGCCGAAGCGCGGGGGCGAAACAATGAGCAGTTCTTC. The V gene is TRBV24-1, the J gene TRBJ2-1, with D possibly TRBD2 on 7 matching bases. The CDR3 spans 17 residues. With 3 bases removed from V and 5 bases from J, the gap between germline ends came to 19 bases. Germline V gene sequence: CDR1 KGHDR, CDR2 SFDVKD.

This clonotype was seen a handful of times. The genes are TRBV28 and TRBJ2-5; tentative D call: TRBD1 (6 bases). Trimming took 7 bases from V and 2 from J, leaving 20 bases between them. This CDR3 has 16 residues. CDR1 and CDR2 from the germline V gene are MDHEN and SYDVKM. The CDR3 loop is CASNTRQASLQETQYF. CDR3 in DNA: TGTGCCAGCAATACCAGACAGGCGTCCTTACAAGAGACCCAGTACTTC. Full variable domain (remainder filled in from reference TRBV28 and TRBJ2-5): DVKVTQSSRYLVKRTGEKVFLECVQDMDHENMFWYRQDPGLGLRLIYFSYDVKMKEKGDIPEGYSVSREKKERFSLILESASTNQTSMYLCASNTRQASLQETQYFGPGTRLLVL.

In its sample, this clonotype ranks as medium-sized. The chain carries TRBV27 and TRBJ2-3; D call uncertain. The CDR3 totals 15 residues. In germline, CDR1 is MNHEY, CDR2 SMNVEV (reference sequence). Trimming removed 4 bases from V and 2 bases from J, with 13 bases in between. CDR3 loop: CASSSQSLATDTQYF. The CDR3 DNA sequence: TGTGCCAGCAGTTCTCAGTCCCTCGCCACAGATACGCAGTATTTT.

This rearrangement joins TRBV11-3 to TRBJ2-5; D remains unclear. V was cut by 1 base and J by 0 bases, with 6 bases left in between. The length of the CDR3 is 14 residues. The germline V gene encodes CDR1 SGHNT and CDR2 YENEEA. The DNA for the CDR3 is TGTGCCAGCAGCTTAGCCCTCAACCAAGAGACCCAGTACTTC. Translating gives CASSLALNQETQYF.

This chain uses TRBV19 with TRBJ2-3; tentative D call: TRBD1 (5 bases). This CDR3 comprises 15 residues. The germline V gene encodes CDR1 LNHDA and CDR2 SQIVND (reference sequence). The CDR3 region is CVSSTDTVSTDTQYF. CDR3 coding DNA: TGTGTTAGTAGTACGGACACAGTCAGCACAGATACGCAGTATTTT.

This clonotype is classed as medium-sized. The chain joins TRBV5-4 to TRBJ1-2, with D possibly being TRBD1 (6 bases). Germline V gene sequence: CDR1 SGHNT, CDR2 YYREEE (reference sequence). The V and J ends lost 4 bases and 4 bases respectively, with 11 bases between them. The CDR3 is 13 residues long. The CDR3 protein is CASSGGAAYGYTF. The CDR3 coding sequence is TGTGCCAGCAGCGGGGGGGCGGCCTATGGCTACACCTTC.

This clonotype has just one count. The V gene is TRBV6-5, the J gene TRBJ2-2, with no clear D. Deletions cut 0 bases from V and 4 bases from J, with 3 bases between. CDR1 MNHEY and CDR2 SVGAGI come from the germline V gene. This CDR3 is built from 13 residues. The CDR3 sequence: CASSYSVTGELFF. The DNA for the CDR3 is TGTGCCAGCAGTTACTCGGTCACCGGGGAGCTGTTTTTT.

This clonotype has only a few counts. The chain combines TRBV20-1 with TRBJ2-3, with 13 bases aligning to TRBD2. With V trimmed by 1 base and J by 9 bases, 4 bases remained unmatched. The CDR3 is made up of 14 amino acids. The germline CDR1 and CDR2 sequences are DFQATT and SNEGSKA (reference sequence). CDR3 in DNA: TGCAGTGCTAGAGGGGGACTAGCGGGAAACACGCAGTATTTT. It is translated as CSARGGLAGNTQYF.

V gene TRBV28 combines with J gene TRBJ2-7; 8 bases align to TRBD1. J gave up 1 base and V 1 base, and 3 bases lay outside the gene matches. This CDR3 has 15 residues. Per germline, CDR1 MDHEN and CDR2 SYDVKM. As DNA, the CDR3 is TGTGCCAGCAGTTTATTCACAGGGGGTTCCTACGAGCAGTACTTC. Translated, it gives CASSLFTGGSYEQYF. The whole variable domain, remainder taken from reference TRBV28 and TRBJ2-7, is DVKVTQSSRYLVKRTGEKVFLECVQDMDHENMFWYRQDPGLGLRLIYFSYDVKMKEKGDIPEGYSVSREKKERFSLILESASTNQTSMYLCASSLFTGGSYEQYFGPGTRLTVT.

This clonotype rates as medium-sized. This chain connects TRBV27 to TRBJ2-7, with 9 bases lining up with TRBD1. J gave up 3 bases and V 3 bases, and 6 bases lay outside the gene matches. The CDR3 has 15 residues. Germline V gene sequence: CDR1 MNHEY, CDR2 SMNVEV (reference sequence). The CDR3 DNA reads TGTGCCAGCAGTTTCTCCGGGACAGGGCGCTACGAGCAGTACTTC. Translating gives CASSFSGTGRYEQYF.

By share of the sample, this clonotype is medium-sized. The rearrangement uses TRBV6-5 and TRBJ2-1; maybe TRBD2 (5 bases). Per germline, CDR1 MNHEY and CDR2 SVGAGI. The CDR3 sequence is 16 residues long. The V gene lost 4 bases and the J gene lost 4 bases, with 17 bases spanning the gap. The CDR3 DNA reads as TGTGCCAGCAGTTCCGTCGGAGGAAAGGATTACAATGAGCAGTTCTTC. It codes for CASSSVGGKDYNEQFF.

A few counts support this clonotype. The chain has TRBV5-1 and TRBJ1-1; D uncertain. Trimming took off 0 bases at V and 6 bases at J, with 9 bases between the two ends. The CDR3 is 13 amino acids. Germline CDR1 and CDR2: SGHRS and YFSETQ. CDR3 in DNA: TGCGCCAGCAGCTTGGGGGGTAGGTCTGAAGCTTTCTTT. Translated: CASSLGGRSEAFF.

By sample share, this clonotype is medium-sized. The chain recombines TRBV6-1 with TRBJ2-7, with D perhaps TRBD1 (6 bases). Looked up from germline, CDR1 is MNHNS and CDR2 is SASEGT. Trimming took 4 bases from V and 2 from J, leaving 21 bases between them. The CDR3 extends over 17 amino acids. This CDR3 is CASSVYFGRGLAYEQYF. CDR3 nucleotide sequence: TGTGCCAGCAGTGTGTATTTCGGCAGGGGCCTTGCCTACGAGCAGTACTTC.

The rearrangement joins TRBV19 to TRBJ2-2; a weak D match, TRBD2 (7 bases). V was trimmed by 1 base and J by 4 bases, leaving 10 bases between them. Germline-derived CDR1 and CDR2 are LNHDA and SQIVND (reference sequence). There are 15 residues in the CDR3. The CDR3 bases are TGTGCCAGTAGTATAGGGGGGGGGCCCACCGGGGAGCTGTTTTTT. Encoded protein: CASSIGGGPTGELFF.

By its share, this clonotype is medium-sized. The chain is built from TRBV15 and TRBJ2-1; D is uncertain. Germline V lookup: CDR1 LNHNV, CDR2 YYDKDF (reference sequence). The length of the CDR3 is 14 residues. With 2 bases removed from V and 2 bases from J, the gap between germline ends came to 7 bases. The chain's CDR3 is CATSRRATYNEQFF. The CDR3 coding sequence is TGTGCCACCAGCAGAAGGGCAACCTACAATGAGCAGTTCTTC.